This T cell receptor (beta chain) was observed in a study of blood T cell repertoires in COVID-19. About the research overall: Donors in the United States, Italy and Spain gave samples during acute or convalescent COVID-19. T cells, B-cell-depleted T cells, or PBMCs provided the cDNA or gDNA that served as material.

CDR1 is GTSNPN and CDR2 is SVGIG in the germline V gene (reference sequence). Trimming removed 8 bases at V and 3 bases at J, with 8 bases between. The CDR3 has 11 residues. As processed by the authors: Amplification from reference gene primers served as the basis for estimated nucleated cell counts. Sequencing used immunoSEQ multiplex PCR; TCRdb keeps in-frame clones, though not all of them. The V and J calls and the clone size are those of that table, but D and trimming were determined from the DNA. The table includes 270,000 or so clones, about 86% detected once. The gene calls are TRBV30 and TRBJ1-5; D uncertain. This TCR came from a woman aged 55-70 years with active or convalescent COVID-19. The material sequenced was peripheral blood. CDR3 DNA: TGTGCCGAGGGTTACAATCAGCCCCAGCATTTT. Translation gives CAEGYNQPQHF.